The present T cell receptor (beta chain) was sequenced within a study of OX40 agonist ivuxolimab in advanced cancers. Study-wide findings and caveats: Within 6 weeks, CD4+ and CD8+ blood T cells expanded clonally at 0.1 to 3.0 mg/kg. On average, a greater number of expanded clones characterised CD8+ T cells relative to CD4+.

Measured with immunoSEQ multiplex PCR; TCRdb has only the in-frame clones, and not every one. The sample yields more than 40,000 clones, about 87% seen once. Collection of blood occurred at baseline, at cycle 4 day 1, and at cycle 7 day 1. As regards this clone: No antigen is known for it.

Trimming pared 2 bases from V and 1 base from J, leaving 10 bases between. The CDR3 spans 14 residues. Looked up from germline, CDR1 is GTSNPN and CDR2 is SVGIG (reference sequence). The receptor was isolated from an adult with an advanced solid tumor such as melanoma, head and neck, liver or kidney cancer. The sequencing used CD4+ or CD8+ T cells sorted from blood, collected in a trial of the OX40 agonist ivuxolimab. The chain joins TRBV30 to TRBJ2-3, with D unresolved. The CDR3 nucleotides read TGTGCCTGGAGTCCGGGCTCCGGCACAGATACGCAGTATTTT. Encoded protein: CAWSPGSGTDTQYF.